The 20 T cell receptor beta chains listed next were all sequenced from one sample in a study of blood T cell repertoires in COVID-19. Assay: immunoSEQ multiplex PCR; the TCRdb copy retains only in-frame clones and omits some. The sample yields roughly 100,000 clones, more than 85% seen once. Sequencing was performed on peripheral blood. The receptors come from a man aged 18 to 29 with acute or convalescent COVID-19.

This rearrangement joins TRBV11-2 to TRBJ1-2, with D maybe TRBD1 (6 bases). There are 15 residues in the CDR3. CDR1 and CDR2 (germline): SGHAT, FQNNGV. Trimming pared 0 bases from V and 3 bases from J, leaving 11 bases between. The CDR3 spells CASSLDPGVYYGYTF. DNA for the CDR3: TGTGCCAGCAGCTTAGACCCAGGGGTCTACTATGGCTACACCTTC.

The CDR3 nucleotides are TGTGCCAGCAGCTCGCCCGACAGCTTCTCCTACAATGAGCAGTTCTTC. This encodes CASSSPDSFSYNEQFF. V gene TRBV7-8 combines with J gene TRBJ2-1; tentatively, D is TRBD1 (5 bases). V lost 4 bases and J lost 0, with 13 bases in between. This CDR3 comprises 16 residues. Germline-derived CDR1 and CDR2 are SGHVS and FQNEAQ. The full variable domain, its missing parts supplied by reference TRBV7-8 and TRBJ2-1, is GAGVSQSPRYKVAKRGQDVALRCDPISGHVSLFWYQQALGQGPEFLTYFQNEAQLDKSGLPSDRFFAERPEGSVSTLKIQRTQQEDSAVYLCASSSPDSFSYNEQFFGPGTRLTVL.

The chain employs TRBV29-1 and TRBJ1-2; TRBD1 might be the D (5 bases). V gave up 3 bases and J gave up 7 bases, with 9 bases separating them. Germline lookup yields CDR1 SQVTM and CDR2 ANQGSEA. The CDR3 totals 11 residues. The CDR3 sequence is CSVESQGGYTF. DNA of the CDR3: TGCAGCGTTGAGTCCCAGGGTGGCTACACCTTC.

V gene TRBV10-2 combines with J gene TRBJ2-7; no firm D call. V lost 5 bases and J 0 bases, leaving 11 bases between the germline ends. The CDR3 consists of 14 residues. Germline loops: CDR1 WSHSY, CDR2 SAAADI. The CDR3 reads CASSLSGSSYEQYF. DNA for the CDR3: TGCGCCAGCAGTCTAAGTGGTAGCTCCTACGAGCAGTACTTC.

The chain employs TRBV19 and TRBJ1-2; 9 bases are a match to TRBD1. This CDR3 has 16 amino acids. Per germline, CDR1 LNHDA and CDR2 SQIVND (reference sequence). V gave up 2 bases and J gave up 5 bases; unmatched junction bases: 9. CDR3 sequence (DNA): TGTGCCAGTAGTATAATCACGGGACAGGGAAAGTATGGCTACACCTTC. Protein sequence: CASSIITGQGKYGYTF.

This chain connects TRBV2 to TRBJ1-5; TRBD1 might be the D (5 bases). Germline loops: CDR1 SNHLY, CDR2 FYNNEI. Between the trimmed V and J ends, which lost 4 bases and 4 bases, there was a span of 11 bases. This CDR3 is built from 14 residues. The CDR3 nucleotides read TGTGCCAGCAGTGTGACAGACCGTAATCAGCCCCAGCATTTT. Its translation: CASSVTDRNQPQHF.

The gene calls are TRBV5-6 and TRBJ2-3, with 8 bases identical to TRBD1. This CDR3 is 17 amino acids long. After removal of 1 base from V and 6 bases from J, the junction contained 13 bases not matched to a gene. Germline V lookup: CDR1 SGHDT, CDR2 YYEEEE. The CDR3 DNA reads TGTGCCAGCAGCTTGAAAAGGACAGGGACCCTTTTGGATACGCAGTATTTT. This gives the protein CASSLKRTGTLLDTQYF.

The CDR3 nucleotides are TGTGCCAGCTCACCTCTACCAACAGGGGATCTGCCCCAGCATTTT. Its translation is CASSPLPTGDLPQHF. The gene calls are TRBV18 and TRBJ1-5; 7 bases match TRBD1. V lost 3 bases to trimming and J lost 9 bases; unmatched junction nucleotides: 11. The CDR3 loop spans 15 amino acids. Germline loops: CDR1 KGHSH, CDR2 LQKENI.

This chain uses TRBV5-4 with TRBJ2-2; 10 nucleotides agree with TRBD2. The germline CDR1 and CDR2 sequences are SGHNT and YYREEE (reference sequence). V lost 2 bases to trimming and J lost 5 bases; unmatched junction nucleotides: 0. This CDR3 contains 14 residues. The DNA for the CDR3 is TGTGCCAGCAGCTTTAGCGGGAGGACCGGGGAGCTGTTTTTT. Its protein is CASSFSGRTGELFF.

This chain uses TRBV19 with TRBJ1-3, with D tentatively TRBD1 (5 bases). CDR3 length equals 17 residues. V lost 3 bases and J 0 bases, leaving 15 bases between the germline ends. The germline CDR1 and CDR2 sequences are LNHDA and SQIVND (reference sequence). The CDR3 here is CASSIGGIALSGNTIYF. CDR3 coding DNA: TGTGCCAGTAGTATCGGGGGAATCGCACTCTCTGGAAACACCATATATTTT.

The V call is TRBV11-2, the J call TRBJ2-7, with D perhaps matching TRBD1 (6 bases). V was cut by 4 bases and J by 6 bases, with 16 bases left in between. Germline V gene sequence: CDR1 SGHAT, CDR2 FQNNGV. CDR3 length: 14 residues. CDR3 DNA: TGTGCCAGCAGCTGGGAACAGGGTTGGGGCGAGCAGTACTTC. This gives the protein CASSWEQGWGEQYF.

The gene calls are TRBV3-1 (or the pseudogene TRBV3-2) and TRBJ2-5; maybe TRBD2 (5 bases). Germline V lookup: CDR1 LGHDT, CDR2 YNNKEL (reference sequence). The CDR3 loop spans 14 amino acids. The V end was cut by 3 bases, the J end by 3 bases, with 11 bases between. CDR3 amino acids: CASSHLAREETQYF. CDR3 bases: TGTGCCAGCAGCCATCTAGCTCGGGAAGAGACCCAGTACTTC.

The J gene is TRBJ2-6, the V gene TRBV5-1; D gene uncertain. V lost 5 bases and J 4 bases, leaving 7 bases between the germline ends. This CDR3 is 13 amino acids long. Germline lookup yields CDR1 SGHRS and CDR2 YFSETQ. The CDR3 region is CASRASGANVLTF. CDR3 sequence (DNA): TGCGCCAGCAGGGCATCCGGGGCCAACGTCCTGACTTTC.

The CDR3: CASSYSLAGGTGELFF. In DNA, the CDR3 is TGTGCCAGCAGTTACTCGCTAGCGGGAGGCACCGGGGAGCTGTTTTTT. The rearrangement links TRBV6-5 to TRBJ2-2, with 11 bases fitting TRBD2. J lost 4 bases, V lost 0 bases, and 1 base had no gene match. Germline V CDR1 and CDR2: MNHEY, SVGAGI. CDR3 length: 16 residues.

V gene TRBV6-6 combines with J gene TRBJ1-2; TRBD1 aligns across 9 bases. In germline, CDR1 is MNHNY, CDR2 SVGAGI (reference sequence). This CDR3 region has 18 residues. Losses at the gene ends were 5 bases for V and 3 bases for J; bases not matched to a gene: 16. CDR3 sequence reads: CASSHSAQQGAKYYGYTF. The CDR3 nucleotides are TGTGCCAGCAGTCACAGCGCGCAACAGGGGGCGAAGTACTATGGCTACACCTTC.

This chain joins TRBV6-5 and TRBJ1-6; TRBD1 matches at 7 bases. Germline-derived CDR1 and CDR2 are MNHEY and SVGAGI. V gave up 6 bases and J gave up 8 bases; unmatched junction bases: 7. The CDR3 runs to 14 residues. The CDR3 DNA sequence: TGTGCCAGCAGCCGGGGACAGTCCGATTCACCCCTCCACTTT. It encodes CASSRGQSDSPLHF.

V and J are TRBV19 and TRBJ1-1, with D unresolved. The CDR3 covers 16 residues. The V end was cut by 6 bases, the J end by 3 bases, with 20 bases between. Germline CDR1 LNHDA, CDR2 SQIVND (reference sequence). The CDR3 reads CASSRLAWEVDTEAFF. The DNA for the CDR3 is TGTGCCAGTAGCCGACTGGCGTGGGAGGTAGACACTGAAGCTTTCTTT.

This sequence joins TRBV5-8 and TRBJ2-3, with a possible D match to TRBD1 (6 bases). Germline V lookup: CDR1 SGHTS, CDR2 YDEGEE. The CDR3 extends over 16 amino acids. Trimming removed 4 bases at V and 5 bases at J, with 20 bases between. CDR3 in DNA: TGTGCCAGCAGCGGGTACAGGGCAACCTTCGAAGATACGCAGTATTTT. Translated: CASSGYRATFEDTQYF.

The CDR3 loop reads CASSLRRLETQYF. In DNA form, the CDR3 reads TGTGCCAGCAGCTTACGCAGACTGGAGACCCAGTACTTC. This rearrangement joins TRBV7-2 to TRBJ2-5, with unresolved D. The V and J ends lost 2 bases and 5 bases respectively, with 9 bases between them. This CDR3 spans 13 amino acids. Germline CDR1 and CDR2: SGHTA and FQGNSA.

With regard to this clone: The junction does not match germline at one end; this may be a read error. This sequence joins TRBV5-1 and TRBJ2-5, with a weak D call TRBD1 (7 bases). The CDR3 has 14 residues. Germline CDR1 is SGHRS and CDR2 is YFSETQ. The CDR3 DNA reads TGCGCCAGCAGTTTGGAGGGGGCAGGGGAGACCCAGTACTTC. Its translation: CASSLEGAGETQYF.